This T cell receptor (beta chain) is from a study of T cell repertoires in cytomegalovirus infection. Study context: An indication of both CMV infection and matching HLA type came from public TCR beta signatures.

MiXCR was run by TCRdb on the reads, yielding one entry per CDR3 protein. Here the sample spans 90,000 to 120,000 distinct CDR3 sequences, under 55% being singletons. This clonotype occurred once. The antigen is not known. With V trimmed by 2 bases and J by 7 bases, 3 bases remained unmatched. Germline V gene sequence: CDR1 LGHNA, CDR2 YNFKEQ. The CDR3 is 15 amino acids. The chain combines TRBV4-2 with TRBJ2-1, with TRBD2 matching over 12 bases. This clonotype was obtained from a human donor in good health (CMV status not recorded). Some clones in this sample may be carry-over from other donors' samples. The specimen comprised CD8+ T cells from cultured PBMCs, sampled from culture after CMV antigen stimulation. The CDR3, as DNA: TGTGCCAGCAGCCAACTAGCGGGGGGGCCTAATGAGCAGTTCTTC. This sequence encodes CASSQLAGGPNEQFF.